Presented here are 21 T cell receptor delta chains from one specimen sequenced in a study of gamma-delta chains in newborns, infants, children. TCRdb re-processed the reads using CATT. This table holds approximately 5,400 delta-chain clones, roughly 0.4% found once. Sequenced material: blood. These TCRs come from a child who was a newborn, infant or young child, either healthy, febrile or measles-vaccinated (not recorded which).

This clone has just a few counts. The amino acid sequence in TCRdb belongs to a much larger clone and departs from this DNA's translation at residue 11, likely a sequencing read error; the sequence shown is translated from the DNA. This sequence joins TRDV2 and TRDJ3; tentatively, D is TRDD3 (6 bases). Germline values: CDR1 GEAIGNYY, CDR2 EKD. The CDR3 contains 17 residues. In DNA form, the CDR3 reads TGTGCCTGTGACGGGCTGGCCAACTCCTGGGGCACCCGACAGATGTTTTTC. Its protein is CACDGLANSWGTRQMFF.

In this sample, this clone turned up a few times. TCRdb lists the protein of a much larger clone for this DNA, which differs at residue 6, so this is likely a read error; the protein given here is translated from the DNA itself. The J gene is TRDJ1, the V gene TRDV2; TRDD3 matches 9 bases. CDR1 and CDR2 from the germline V gene are GEAIGNYY and EKD. With 5 bases clipped from V and 2 bases from J, the junction kept 20 bases outside the gene matches. This CDR3 contains 19 residues. CDR3 in DNA: TGTGCCTGTGTCACAGCTCCTACTCGGGGGATACTGGGTACCGATAAACTCATCTTT. Translation: CACVTAPTRGILGTDKLIF.

This clone occurred a few times. A far larger clone is just one base off, so this is likely a read error. This chain links TRDV2 with TRDJ1; D may be TRDD3 (5 bases). The germline V gene has CDR1 GEAIGNYY and CDR2 EKD. The CDR3 runs to 15 residues. CDR3 DNA sequence: TGTGCCCGTGACCCCCTGGGAACTACCACCGATAAACTCATCTTT. This translates into CARDPLGTTTDKLIF.

This clone is large by share. Distinct nucleotide sequences in the sample also encode this CDR3. The chain is built from TRDV2 and TRDJ3; 8 nucleotides line up with TRDD3. The V segment lost 0 bases and the J segment 2 bases; nucleotides outside the gene matches: 2. This CDR3 is 17 amino acids long. Germline values: CDR1 GEAIGNYY, CDR2 EKD. CDR3 protein: CACDTWGITWDTRQMFF. The CDR3 bases are TGTGCCTGTGACACCTGGGGGATTACCTGGGACACCCGACAGATGTTTTTC.

As concerns this clone: This may stem from a read error, because a much larger clone lies one nucleotide away. Additional DNA sequences in this sample encode the identical CDR3. The chain has TRDV2 and TRDJ3; 9 nucleotides agree with TRDD3. The V gene end was trimmed by 3 bases and the J gene end by 0 bases; junction bases not matched to a gene: 8. The CDR3 is 19 residues long. Germline V gene lookup returns CDR1 GEAIGNYY and CDR2 EKD. CDR3 nucleotides: TGTGCCTGTGACGACGGGTACTGGGGGAGCTCCTGGGACACCCGACAGATGTTTTTC. Translated, it gives CACDDGYWGSSWDTRQMFF.

This clone was seen a few times. The protein recorded in TCRdb matches a much larger clone and deviates from this DNA's translation at residue 6, suggesting a read error; the protein here is obtained by translating the DNA. V is TRAV29/DV5 and J is TRDJ3; TRDD3 matches at 12 bases. Germline assignment: CDR1 NSMFDY and CDR2 ISSIKDK. This CDR3 has 19 residues. With 1 base clipped from V and 4 bases from J, the junction kept 9 bases outside the gene matches. CDR3 DNA sequence: TGTGCAGCAAGCCCTGCTGGGGGATACGCGGGTTGGGACACCCGACAGATGTTTTTC. This gives the protein CAASPAGGYAGWDTRQMFF.

Sample share makes this clone large. In the same sample, other DNA sequences code for this CDR3. The rearrangement joins TRDV2 to TRDJ2; D is uncertain. Looked up from germline, CDR1 is GEAIGNYY and CDR2 is EKD. The ends were cut back, 0 bases at V and 0 bases at J, with 10 bases in the middle. This CDR3 contains 16 residues. CDR3 in amino acids: CACDTVGQALTAQLFF. The CDR3 DNA reads TGTGCCTGTGACACCGTCGGTCAAGCTTTGACAGCACAACTCTTCTTT.

The chain uses TRDV2 and TRDJ1; 8 bases map to TRDD3. In germline, CDR1 is GEAIGNYY, CDR2 EKD. The CDR3 covers 15 residues. Trimming removed 3 bases from V and 0 bases from J; junction bases left unmatched: 5. CDR3 loop: CACDSLGANTDKLIF. In DNA form, the CDR3 reads TGTGCCTGTGACTCACTGGGGGCCAACACCGATAAACTCATCTTT.

Concerning this clone: A much larger clone lies a single base off, so this may be a read error. The chain uses TRDV2 and TRDJ3, with TRDD3 matching over 11 bases. Germline V lookup: CDR1 GEAIGNYY, CDR2 EKD. The CDR3 is made up of 20 amino acids. CDR3 amino acids: CACDTVLGDNSSWDTRQVFF. CDR3 DNA sequence: TGTGCCTGTGACACCGTACTGGGGGATAATAGCTCCTGGGACACCCGACAGGTGTTTTTC.

Turning to this clone: The listed TCRdb protein conflicts with the DNA translation at residue 4, and the protein shown is translated directly from the DNA. CDR3 nucleotide sequence: TGTGCCTGTGTCAGCCTCTGGGGGATACGGGGATGGGACACCCGACAGATGTTTTTC. Encoded protein: CACVSLWGIRGWDTRQMFF. The chain couples TRDV2 to TRDJ3, with 12 bases lining up with TRDD3. V lost 5 bases, J lost 4 bases, and 11 bases stayed unmatched. The length of the CDR3 is 19 residues. Looked up from germline, CDR1 is GEAIGNYY and CDR2 is EKD.

This clone has just a few counts. The amino acid sequence in TCRdb belongs to a much larger clone and departs from this DNA's translation at residue 6, likely a sequencing read error; the sequence shown is translated from the DNA. The CDR3 coding sequence is TGTGCCTGTGACACCGCCTATACGAGGTCCTGGGACACCCGACAGATGTTTTTC. As protein: CACDTAYTRSWDTRQMFF. The J gene is TRDJ3, the V gene TRDV2; weak D call: TRDD3 (5 bases). Germline-derived CDR1 and CDR2 are GEAIGNYY and EKD. V lost 0 bases, J lost 1 base, and 12 bases lay in between. CDR3 size: 18 residues.

As concerns this clone: Mismatch with germline at one junction end may stem from a read error. The V call is TRDV2, the J call TRDJ3, with TRDD3 matching 8 bases. Germline assignment: CDR1 GEAIGNYY and CDR2 EKD. The CDR3 contains 17 residues. The CDR3 nucleotides read TGTGCCTGTGACGCCTGGGGATACTCCTGGGACGCCCGACAGATGTTTTTC. This codes for CACDAWGYSWDARQMFF.

Notes on this clone: The protein TCRdb lists belongs to a much larger clone and differs from this DNA's translation at residue 5, which points to a read error; the protein shown is made from the DNA. The chain joins TRDV2 to TRDJ3; 9 positions match TRDD3. CDR1 is GEAIGNYY and CDR2 is EKD in the germline V gene. The CDR3 is 18 residues long. V dropped 3 bases and J dropped 0; count of bases not matched to a gene: 5. Written as DNA, the CDR3 is TGTGCCTGTGACGCCGTACTGGGGGACTCCTGGGACACCCGACAGATGTTTTTC. Encoded protein: CACDAVLGDSWDTRQMFF.

A remark on this clone: The TCRdb protein, from a much larger clone, departs from this DNA's translation at residue 4, likely by read error; the protein shown derives from the DNA. J is TRDJ3 and V is TRDV2, with 8 nucleotides matching TRDD3. Germline CDR1 and CDR2: GEAIGNYY and EKD. V lost 5 bases to trimming and J lost 0 bases; unmatched junction nucleotides: 11. The CDR3 runs to 19 residues. CDR3 nucleotides: TGTGCCTGTGCCCCTACTGGGGGTCCTAGCTCCTGGGACACCCGACAGATGTTTTTC. This gives the protein CACAPTGGPSSWDTRQMFF.

With regard to this clone: A much more abundant neighbour one base away suggests this may be a read error. This sequence joins TRDV2 and TRDJ3, with D maybe TRDD3 (5 bases). This CDR3 has 21 residues. The germline V gene has CDR1 GEAIGNYY and CDR2 EKD. Trimming stripped 0 bases from V and 0 bases from J, with 20 bases between. CDR3 sequence: CACDTVLYRGPSSWDTRQMFF. The DNA for the CDR3 is TGTGCCTGTGACACCGTACTGTACCGGGGGCCGAGCTCCTGGGACACCCGACAGATGTTTTTC.

There are a few counts of this clone. This may stem from a read error, because a much larger clone lies one nucleotide away. Other DNA sequences in this specimen translate into the identical CDR3. The chain couples TRDV2 to TRDJ2; 8 bases are shared with TRDD3. CDR1 and CDR2 (germline): GEAIGNYY, EKD. This CDR3 has 16 residues. Trimming at V came to 7 bases and at J to 0 bases, leaving 9 bases not matched to a gene. The CDR3 DNA reads as TGTGCCTGCGACGTACTGGGGGGTACTTTGACAGCACAACTCTTCTTT. Its translation is CACDVLGGTLTAQLFF.

This clone was found a few times. A much more abundant neighbour one base away suggests this may be a read error. Distinct nucleotide sequences in the sample also encode this CDR3. In nucleotides, the CDR3 is TGTGCCTTCTTCCTACTGGGGGATATGACGGCACAACTCTTCTTT. This encodes CAFFLLGDMTAQLFF. The J gene is TRDJ2, the V gene TRDV3, with TRDD3 identical over 11 bases. Germline values: CDR1 TVYSNPD, CDR2 GDNSRS (reference sequence). The CDR3 sequence is 15 residues long.

Sample share makes this clone medium-sized. The J gene is TRDJ3, the V gene TRDV2; 10 bases map to TRDD3. Unmatched junction bases numbered 5, after V lost 1 base and J lost 0 bases. Germline CDR1 GEAIGNYY, CDR2 EKD. This CDR3 has 19 residues. In nucleotides, the CDR3 is TGTGCCTGTGACACTCTGGGGGATAATATCTCCTGGGACACCCGACAGATGTTTTTC. It is translated as CACDTLGDNISWDTRQMFF.

This clone has only a few counts. This probably arose from a read error, given a far larger clone one base away. Other DNA sequences in this sample translate to the same CDR3. This sequence joins TRDV2 and TRDJ3; 11 nucleotides line up with TRDD3. The CDR3 is made up of 19 amino acids. Germline CDR1 reads GEAIGNYY; CDR2 reads EKD. The CDR3 is CACDKVLGDSSWDTRQMFF. The CDR3 DNA follows: TGTGCCTGCGACAAAGTACTGGGGGATAGCTCCTGGGACACCCGACAGATGTTTTTC.

There are a few counts of this clone. This may be a read error, as it is one base from a much larger clone. Other nucleotide sequences from this sample produce the same CDR3. This rearrangement joins TRDV2 to TRDJ3; 9 bases match TRDD3. The germline CDR1 and CDR2 sequences are GEAIGNYY and EKD. The CDR3 is 18 residues long. CDR3 residues: CACDTGGYRSWDTRQMFF. CDR3 in DNA: TGTGCCTGTGACACCGGGGGATACCGCTCCTGGGACACACGACAGATGTTTTTC.

The table lists this clone with a few counts. A far larger clone is off by one base, so a read error is likely. In the same sample, other DNA sequences code for this CDR3. The chain uses TRDV2 and TRDJ3; 8 nucleotides align to TRDD3. The CDR3 has 16 residues. Germline V lookup: CDR1 GEAIGNYY, CDR2 EKD. The CDR3 protein is CACDTWGIWDTRQMFF. CDR3 DNA sequence: TGTGCCTGTGACACCTGGGGGATCTGGGACACCCGGCAGATGTTTTTC.